These 15 T cell receptor beta chains came from one sample sequenced in a study of cytomegalovirus exposure and HLA in healthy donors. Vbeta (60) and Jbeta (13) primers were used in the PCR. Sequencing used immunoSEQ multiplex PCR; TCRdb keeps in-frame clones, though not all of them. The data contain 130,000 or so clones, around four fifths of them seen just once; the ten biggest clones take up less than 2.5%. Sequencing input: PBMCs. The receptors here all came from a woman aged 40 to 49 in good health and CMV-seropositive.

The gene calls are TRBV28 and TRBJ1-2, with unresolved D. Germline loops: CDR1 MDHEN, CDR2 SYDVKM. The CDR3 covers 11 residues. V dropped 5 bases and J dropped 4 bases, with 5 bases sitting between them. This CDR3 reads CASSRGYGYTF. The CDR3 DNA is TGTGCCAGCAGTCGAGGCTATGGCTACACCTTC.

The genes are TRBV28 and TRBJ2-5; 10 nucleotides line up with TRBD1. Germline values: CDR1 MDHEN, CDR2 SYDVKM. The CDR3 has 14 residues. Trimming cost V 6 bases and J 2 bases; bases outside gene matches: 3. CDR3 nucleotide sequence: TGTGCCAGCAGGCGGACAGGGGGGCAAGAGACCCAGTACTTC. This codes for CASRRTGGQETQYF.

V gene TRBV7-9 combines with J gene TRBJ1-2; 10 bases line up with TRBD1. The CDR3 sequence is 15 residues long. Looked up from germline, CDR1 is SEHNR and CDR2 is FQNEAQ (reference sequence). Losses at the gene ends were 3 bases for V and 7 bases for J; bases not matched to a gene: 8. The CDR3 loop reads CASSFGGTGEFGYTF. Here the CDR3 DNA reads TGTGCCAGCAGCTTTGGGGGGACAGGGGAGTTTGGCTACACCTTC.

The chain carries TRBV7-8 and TRBJ1-1, with D hard to call. The CDR3 has 14 amino acids. Germline V gene data show CDR1 as SGHVS and CDR2 as FQNEAQ. The V gene lost 4 bases and the J gene lost 4 bases, with 13 bases spanning the gap. The CDR3: CASSSAAGATEAFF. CDR3 DNA sequence: TGTGCCAGCAGCTCTGCGGCGGGAGCCACTGAAGCTTTCTTT.

The genes are TRBV2 and TRBJ1-2, with no clear D. Trimming took off 4 bases at V and 1 base at J, with 7 bases between the two ends. The CDR3 sequence is 13 residues long. Germline-derived CDR1 and CDR2 are SNHLY and FYNNEI. The CDR3 DNA is TGTGCCAGCAGTGTATCGGGTAACTATGGCTACACCTTC. It encodes CASSVSGNYGYTF.

The chain couples TRBV2 to TRBJ1-2, with 10 bases matching TRBD1. The CDR3 is 13 amino acids. With 6 bases clipped from V and 6 bases from J, the junction kept 4 bases outside the gene matches. Germline-derived CDR1 and CDR2 are SNHLY and FYNNEI. For the CDR3, the DNA is TGTGCCAGCAGAACGACAGGGGGCGATGGCTACACCTTC. Amino acids: CASRTTGGDGYTF.

V gene TRBV4-2 combines with J gene TRBJ2-5, with a weak D call TRBD1 (6 bases). There are 15 residues in the CDR3. Germline-derived CDR1 and CDR2 are LGHNA and YNFKEQ. Trimming took 4 bases from V and 0 from J, leaving 12 bases between them. CDR3 coding DNA: TGTGCCAGCAGCCCCACCCAGGGGAACCAAGAGACCCAGTACTTC. It specifies CASSPTQGNQETQYF.

The V call is TRBV10-3, the J call TRBJ1-1; tentatively, D is TRBD1 (6 bases). Trimming removed 5 bases from V and 1 base from J, with 8 bases in between. In germline, CDR1 is ENHRY, CDR2 SYGVKD. This CDR3 comprises 13 residues. The chain's CDR3 is CAISRQENTEAFF. The CDR3 DNA is TGTGCCATCAGTCGACAGGAGAACACTGAAGCTTTCTTT.

This sequence joins TRBV29-1 and TRBJ2-7; 9 positions match TRBD1. Germline CDR1 SQVTM, CDR2 ANQGSEA. Trimming at V came to 4 bases and at J to 6 bases, leaving 7 bases not matched to a gene. The CDR3 has 13 amino acids. The CDR3 coding sequence is TGCAGCGTTGTGGCTACAGGGGGCGGCGAGCAGTACTTC. Its translation: CSVVATGGGEQYF.

This clone is a singleton in its sample. The rearrangement uses TRBV10-3 and TRBJ1-3; D may be TRBD1 (6 bases). The germline V gene encodes CDR1 ENHRY and CDR2 SYGVKD. V was pared by 11 bases and J by 7 bases, with 21 bases between. The CDR3 runs 14 residues. CDR3 nucleotides: TGTGCCGCCGCGTCGACAGGAAAGGGGAACACCATATATTTT. This gives the protein CAAASTGKGNTIYF.

The chain employs TRBV5-1 and TRBJ2-7, with TRBD2 matching 13 bases. The CDR3 runs 15 residues. CDR1 is SGHRS and CDR2 is YFSETQ in the germline V gene. Trimming took 4 bases from V and 7 from J; bases not matched to a gene: 8. The CDR3 here is CASSTGLAGVREQYF. CDR3 bases: TGCGCCAGCAGCACCGGACTAGCGGGAGTTCGGGAGCAGTACTTC. Complete variable domain (other parts from reference TRBV5-1 and TRBJ2-7): KAGVTQTPRYLIKTRGQQVTLSCSPISGHRSVSWYQQTPGQGLQFLFEYFSETQRNKGNFPGRFSGRQFSNSRSEMNVSTLELGDSALYLCASSTGLAGVREQYFGPGTRLTVT.

The rearrangement joins TRBV25-1 to TRBJ2-3; a weak D match, TRBD1 (6 bases). CDR3 length equals 15 residues. Trimming stripped 0 bases from V and 2 bases from J, with 9 bases between. Germline V CDR1 and CDR2: MGHDK, SYGVNS. CDR3 in DNA: TGTGCCAGCAGTGAATATGGGACACCCACAGATACGCAGTATTTT. Protein: CASSEYGTPTDTQYF.

In its sample, this clone was seen a few times. The rearrangement uses TRBV5-1 and TRBJ2-7, with 7 bases that match TRBD1. Germline V gives CDR1 SGHRS, CDR2 YFSETQ. This CDR3 is built from 14 residues. With V trimmed by 1 base and J by 2 bases, 3 bases remained unmatched. In DNA, the CDR3 is TGCGCCAGCAGCTTGAACAGGGGAACCTACGAGCAGTACTTC. Amino acids: CASSLNRGTYEQYF.

V and J are TRBV18 and TRBJ2-3, with a possible D match to TRBD1 (5 bases). CDR3 length equals 15 residues. CDR1 and CDR2 (germline): KGHSH, LQKENI. Deletions cut 4 bases from V and 2 bases from J, with 13 bases between. CDR3 bases: TGTGCCAGCTCACTTACACTGGGGCCCACAGATACGCAGTATTTT. Translated: CASSLTLGPTDTQYF.

The J gene is TRBJ2-1, the V gene TRBV9; D gene ambiguous. V lost 0 bases, J lost 0 bases, and 10 bases lay in between. CDR1 and CDR2 (germline): SGDLS, YYNGEE. The length of the CDR3 is 16 residues. The CDR3 nucleotides are TGTGCCAGCAGCGTAGCGGGTGGAAGCTCCTACAATGAGCAGTTCTTC. Translating gives CASSVAGGSSYNEQFF.